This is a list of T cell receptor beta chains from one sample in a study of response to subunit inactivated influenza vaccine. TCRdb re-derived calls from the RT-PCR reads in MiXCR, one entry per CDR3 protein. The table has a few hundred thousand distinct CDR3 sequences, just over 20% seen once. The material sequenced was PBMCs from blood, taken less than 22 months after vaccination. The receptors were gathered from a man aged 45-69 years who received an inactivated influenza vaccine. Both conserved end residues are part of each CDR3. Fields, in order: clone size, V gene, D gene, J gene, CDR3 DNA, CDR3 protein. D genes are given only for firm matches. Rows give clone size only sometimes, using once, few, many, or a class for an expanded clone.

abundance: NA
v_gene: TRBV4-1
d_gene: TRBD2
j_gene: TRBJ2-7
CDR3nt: TGCGCCAGCAGCCGGGGGGCGGGGGGGCCCTACGAGCAGTACTTC
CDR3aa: CASSRGAGGPYEQYF

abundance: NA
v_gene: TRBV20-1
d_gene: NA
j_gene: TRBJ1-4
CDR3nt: TGCAGTGCTAGACCCCGGGACTCCTTTAATGAAAAACTGTTTTTT
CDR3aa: CSARPRDSFNEKLFF

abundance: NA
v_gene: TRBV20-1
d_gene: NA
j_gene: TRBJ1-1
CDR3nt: TGCAGTGCTAGAGCTTCGGGGAGGGCGTACACTGAAGCTTTCTTT
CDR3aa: CSARASGRAYTEAFF

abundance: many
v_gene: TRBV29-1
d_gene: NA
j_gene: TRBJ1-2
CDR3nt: TGCAGCGTTGGGAGACCTAGCGGCTACACCTTC
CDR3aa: CSVGRPSGYTF

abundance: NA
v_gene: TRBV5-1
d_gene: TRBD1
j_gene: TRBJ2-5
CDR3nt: TGCGCCAGCAGCCCGGGACAGGGATTGGAGACCCAGTACTTC
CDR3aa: CASSPGQGLETQYF

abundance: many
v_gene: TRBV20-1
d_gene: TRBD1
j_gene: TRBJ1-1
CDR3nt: TGCAGTGGGGACAGGGCGGTCACTGAAGCTTTCTTT
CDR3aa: CSGDRAVTEAFF

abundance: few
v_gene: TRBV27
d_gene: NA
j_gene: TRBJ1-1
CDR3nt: TGTGCCAGCCGTCCGTGGACTGGGGGCCTCGGAGGGGTAACTGAAGCTTTCTTT
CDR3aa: CASRPWTGGLGGVTEAFF

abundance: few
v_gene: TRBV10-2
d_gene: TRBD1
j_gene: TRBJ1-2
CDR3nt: TGCGCCAGTGACAGGGCGCCCTATGGCTACACCTTC
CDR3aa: CASDRAPYGYTF

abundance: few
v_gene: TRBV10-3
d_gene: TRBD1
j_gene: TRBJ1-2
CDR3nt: TGTGCCATCAGTACCTCCGGGACAGCATATGGCTACACCTTC
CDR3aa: CAISTSGTAYGYTF

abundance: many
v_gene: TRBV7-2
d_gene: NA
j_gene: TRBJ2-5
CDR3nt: TGTGCCAGCAGCAACCGCAGGGGAGGGATGGAGACCCAGTACTTC
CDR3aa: CASSNRRGGMETQYF

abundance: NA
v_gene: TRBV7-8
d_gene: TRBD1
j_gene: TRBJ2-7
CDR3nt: TGTGCCAGCAGCTTCGGGCAGGGGGCCCACGAGCAGTACTTC
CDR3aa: CASSFGQGAHEQYF

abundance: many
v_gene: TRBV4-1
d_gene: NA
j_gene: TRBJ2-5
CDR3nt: TGCGCCAGCAGCAACCGCGGAGGGCCAGAGACCCAGTACTTC
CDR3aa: CASSNRGGPETQYF

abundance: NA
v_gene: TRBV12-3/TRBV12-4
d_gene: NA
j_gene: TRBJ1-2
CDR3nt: TGTGCCAGCAGGGGGGATGGGGGCTACACCTTC
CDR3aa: CASRGDGGYTF

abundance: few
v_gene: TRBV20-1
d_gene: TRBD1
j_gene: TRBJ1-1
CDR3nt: TGCAGTGCTAGGGGGACAGGGGTTACTGAAGCTTTCTTT
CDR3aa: CSARGTGVTEAFF

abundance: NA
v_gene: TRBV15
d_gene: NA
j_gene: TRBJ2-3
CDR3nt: TGTGCCACCAGCAGAGTGTCACCTAGCACAGATACGCAGTATTTT
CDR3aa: CATSRVSPSTDTQYF

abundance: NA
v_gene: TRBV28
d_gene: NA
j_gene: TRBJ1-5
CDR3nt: TGTGCCAGCAGCGGGGAGGGAGCGGGCAATCAGCCCCAGCATTTT
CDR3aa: CASSGEGAGNQPQHF

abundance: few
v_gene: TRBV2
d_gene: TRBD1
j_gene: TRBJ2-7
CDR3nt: TGTGCCAGCAGGGACTTGGGACAGGGAGACGAGCAGTACTTC
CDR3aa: CASRDLGQGDEQYF

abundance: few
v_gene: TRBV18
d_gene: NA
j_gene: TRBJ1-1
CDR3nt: TGTGCCAGCTCACCACCGGGGGGTAGGACTCACACTGAAGCTTTCTTT
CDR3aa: CASSPPGGRTHTEAFF

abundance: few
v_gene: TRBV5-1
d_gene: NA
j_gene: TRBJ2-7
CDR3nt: TGCGCCAGCAGCAGGGAGGGGGTTTACGAGCAGTACTTC
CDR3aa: CASSREGVYEQYF

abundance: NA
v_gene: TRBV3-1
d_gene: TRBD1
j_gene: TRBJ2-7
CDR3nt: TGTGCCAGCAGCCAAACCCCGGGACAGGGTAACTACGAGCAGTACTTC
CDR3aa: CASSQTPGQGNYEQYF

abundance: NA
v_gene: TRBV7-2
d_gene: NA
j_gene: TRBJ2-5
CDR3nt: TGTGCCAGCAGCTTGTTAGGGTTGGAGACCCAGTACTTC
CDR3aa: CASSLLGLETQYF

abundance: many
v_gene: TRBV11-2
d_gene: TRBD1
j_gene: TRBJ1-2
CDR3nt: TGTGCCAGCAGCTTAGATTTCTGGGACAGGGGGAACTATGGCTACACCTTC
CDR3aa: CASSLDFWDRGNYGYTF

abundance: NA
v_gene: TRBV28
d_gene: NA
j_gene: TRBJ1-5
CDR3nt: TGTGCCAGCAGCCCCGTGGGGGTTTATCAGCCCCAGCATTTT
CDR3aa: CASSPVGVYQPQHF

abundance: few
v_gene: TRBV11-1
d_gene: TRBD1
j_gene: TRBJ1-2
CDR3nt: TGTGCCAGCAGCATGGACAGGGACTATGGCTACACCTTC
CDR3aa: CASSMDRDYGYTF

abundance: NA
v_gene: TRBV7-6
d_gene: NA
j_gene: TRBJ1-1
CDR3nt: TGTGCCAGCAGTCCCAGCCAGACGAACACTGAAGCTTTCTTT
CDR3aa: CASSPSQTNTEAFF

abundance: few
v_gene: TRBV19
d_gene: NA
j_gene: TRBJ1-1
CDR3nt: TGTGCCAGTAGTCTTTCAGTGGTCACTGAAGCTTTCTTT
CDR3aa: CASSLSVVTEAFF

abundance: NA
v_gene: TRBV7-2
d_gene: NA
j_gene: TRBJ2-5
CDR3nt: TGTGCCAGCACCCGACTCAGGGTTGTGGGAGAGACCCAGTACTTC
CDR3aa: CASTRLRVVGETQYF

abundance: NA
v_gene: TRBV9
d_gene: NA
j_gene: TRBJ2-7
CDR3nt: TGTGCCAGCAGCTTTGGGGGGCTGGACGAGCAGTACTTC
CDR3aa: CASSFGGLDEQYF